This record covers a single T cell receptor beta chain. The data belong to a study of blood T cell repertoires in COVID-19. Study summary: Samples of COVID-19 (acute and convalescent) were obtained from the United States, Italy and Spain.

Membership in each cohort depended on participant-reported clinical history. Trimming removed 3 bases at V and 3 bases at J, with 23 bases between. The CDR3 runs 17 residues. Per germline, CDR1 DFQATT and CDR2 SNEGSKA (reference sequence). Original handling: Amplification of reference gene primers was used by the study to estimate nucleated cell counts. Assay: immunoSEQ multiplex PCR; the TCRdb copy retains only in-frame clones and omits some. The V and J calls and clone size were taken over from that table, and D and trimming were inferred from the DNA. In the table there are hundreds of thousands of clones, approximately 90% of which are singletons.

Sequenced input: PBMCs or T cells enriched from blood (not recorded which). J is TRBJ1-1 and V is TRBV20-1; D possibly corresponds to TRBD1 (6 bases). This clonotype was obtained from a man in his fifties who had been exposed to COVID-19. The CDR3 reads CSASSQGRLWIDTEAFF. Here the CDR3 DNA reads TGCAGTGCTAGTTCACAGGGACGATTGTGGATCGACACTGAAGCTTTCTTT.